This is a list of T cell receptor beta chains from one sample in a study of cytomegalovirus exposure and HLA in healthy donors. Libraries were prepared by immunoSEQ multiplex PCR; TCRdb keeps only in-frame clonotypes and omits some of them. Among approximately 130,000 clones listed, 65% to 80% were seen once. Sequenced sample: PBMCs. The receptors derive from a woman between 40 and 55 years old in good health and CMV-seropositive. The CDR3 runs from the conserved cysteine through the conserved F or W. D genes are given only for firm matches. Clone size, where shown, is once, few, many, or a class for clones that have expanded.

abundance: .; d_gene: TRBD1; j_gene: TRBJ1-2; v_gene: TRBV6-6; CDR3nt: TGTGCCAGCAGTTTGGACAGGTCCTATGGCTACACCTTC; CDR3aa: CASSLDRSYGYTF
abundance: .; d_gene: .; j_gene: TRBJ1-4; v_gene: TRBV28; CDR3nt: TGTGCCAGCAGTGGAGACAGAGAGAATGAAAAACTGTTTTTT; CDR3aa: CASSGDRENEKLFF
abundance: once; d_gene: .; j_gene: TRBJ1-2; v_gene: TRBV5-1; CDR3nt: TGCGCCAGCAGGGAAGTGTCCGGGAGGACGTCCTATGGCTACACCTTC; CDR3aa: CASREVSGRTSYGYTF
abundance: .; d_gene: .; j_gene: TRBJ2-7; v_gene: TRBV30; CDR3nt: TGTGCCGGCGACCGGGAGTGGGAGCAGTACTTC; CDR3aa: CAGDREWEQYF
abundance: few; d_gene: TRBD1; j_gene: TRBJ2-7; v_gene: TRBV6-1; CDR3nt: TGTGCCAGCAGTGACATGCGACAGGGAAACGAGCAGTACTTC; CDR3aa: CASSDMRQGNEQYF
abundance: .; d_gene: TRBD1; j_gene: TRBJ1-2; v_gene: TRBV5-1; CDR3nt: TGCGCCAGCAGCCCAAACACCGGGACAGGGAGTGCTGGCTACACCTTC; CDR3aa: CASSPNTGTGSAGYTF
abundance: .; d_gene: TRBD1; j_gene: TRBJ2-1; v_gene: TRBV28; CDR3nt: TGTGCCAGCGGACAGGGAAGATACAATGAGCAGTTCTTC; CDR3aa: CASGQGRYNEQFF
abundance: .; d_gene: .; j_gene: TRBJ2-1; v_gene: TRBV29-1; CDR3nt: TGCAGCGGACGTTACAGGGATACCTACAATGAGCAGTTCTTC; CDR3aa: CSGRYRDTYNEQFF
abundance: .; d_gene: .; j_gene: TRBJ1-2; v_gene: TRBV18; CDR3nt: TGTGCCAGCTCCCACGGGACACACGATGGCTACACCTTC; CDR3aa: CASSHGTHDGYTF
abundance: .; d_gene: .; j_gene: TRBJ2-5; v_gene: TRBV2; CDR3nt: TGTGCCAGCAGTCTTCACAGGAAAGAGACCCAGTACTTC; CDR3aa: CASSLHRKETQYF
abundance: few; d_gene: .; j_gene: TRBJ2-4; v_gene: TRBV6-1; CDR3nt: TGTGCCAGCAGTGACGTGGCCAGAAACATTCAGTACTTC; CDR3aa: CASSDVARNIQYF
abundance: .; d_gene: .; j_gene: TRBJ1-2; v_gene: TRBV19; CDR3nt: TGTGCCAGTAGTATCGCAGGGCGGGGGCATGGCTACACCTTC; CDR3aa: CASSIAGRGHGYTF
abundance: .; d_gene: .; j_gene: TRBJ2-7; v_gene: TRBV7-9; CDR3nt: TGTGCCAGCGGCCGTCAGGACGAGCAGTACTTC; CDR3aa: CASGRQDEQYF
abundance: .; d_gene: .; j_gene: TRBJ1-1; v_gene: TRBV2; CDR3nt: TGTGCCAGCGGGGTAGGGGCGAACACTGAAGCTTTCTTT; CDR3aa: CASGVGANTEAFF
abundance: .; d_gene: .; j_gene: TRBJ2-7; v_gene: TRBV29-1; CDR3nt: TGCAGCGTCCTCTTTACCGAGAGCTCCTACGAGCAGTACTTC; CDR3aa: CSVLFTESSYEQYF
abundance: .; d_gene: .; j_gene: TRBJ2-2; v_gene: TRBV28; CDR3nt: TGTGCCAGCAGTGTCAGGGCCCCCGGGGAGCTGTTTTTT; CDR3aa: CASSVRAPGELFF
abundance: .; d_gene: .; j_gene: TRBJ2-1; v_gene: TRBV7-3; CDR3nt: TGTGCCAGCAGCCCCCATGGCGGTTTCTATGAGCAGTTCTTC; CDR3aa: CASSPHGGFYEQFF
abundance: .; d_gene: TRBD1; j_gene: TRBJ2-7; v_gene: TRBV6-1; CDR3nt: TGTGCCAGCAGCGACAGGGTGGGGGAGCAGTACTTC; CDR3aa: CASSDRVGEQYF
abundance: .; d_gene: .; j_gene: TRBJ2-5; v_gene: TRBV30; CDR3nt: TGTGCCTGGAACCCCGAGGGCGCCTGGGGTAGGACCCAGTACTTC; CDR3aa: CAWNPEGAWGRTQYF
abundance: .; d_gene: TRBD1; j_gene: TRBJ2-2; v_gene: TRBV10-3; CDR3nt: TGTGCCATCAGGGGGACAGGGTCCGGGGAGCTGTTTTTT; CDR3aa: CAIRGTGSGELFF
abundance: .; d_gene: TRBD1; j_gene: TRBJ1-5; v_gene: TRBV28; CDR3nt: TGTGCCAGCAGTTTGATCGGACAGGGGGATCAGCCCCAGCATTTT; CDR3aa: CASSLIGQGDQPQHF
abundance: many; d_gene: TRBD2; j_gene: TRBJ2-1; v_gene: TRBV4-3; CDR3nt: TGCGCCAGCAGCCAAGATGAGACTAGCGGGTACAATGAGCAGTTCTTC; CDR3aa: CASSQDETSGYNEQFF
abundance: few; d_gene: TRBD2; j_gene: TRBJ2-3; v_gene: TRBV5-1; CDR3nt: TGCGCCAGCAGCTTTCGGGGGGGGGCCCTAGATACGCAGTATTTT; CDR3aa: CASSFRGGALDTQYF
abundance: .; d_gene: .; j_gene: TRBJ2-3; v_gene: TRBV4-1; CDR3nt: TGCGCCAGCAGCCAAGATCTAGATACGCAGTATTTT; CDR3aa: CASSQDLDTQYF
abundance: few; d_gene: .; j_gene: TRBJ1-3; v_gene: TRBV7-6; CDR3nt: TGTGCCAGCAGCTATACTTACAGGGCTGGTGGGAGAAACACCATATATTTT; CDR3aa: CASSYTYRAGGRNTIYF
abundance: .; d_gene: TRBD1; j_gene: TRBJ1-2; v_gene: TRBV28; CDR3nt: TGTGCCAGCAGTTTGGGACAGGGCAACTATGGCTACACCTTC; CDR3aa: CASSLGQGNYGYTF
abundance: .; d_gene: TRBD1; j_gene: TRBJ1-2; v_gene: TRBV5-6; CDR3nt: TGTGCCAGCATCACTCCAGGGGGCAATGGCTACACCTTC; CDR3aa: CASITPGGNGYTF
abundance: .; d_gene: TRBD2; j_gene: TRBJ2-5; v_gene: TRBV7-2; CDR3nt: TGTGCCAGCAGCTCACCGGGACTAGCGGGAGGGCGATCAGAGACCCAGTACTTC; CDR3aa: CASSSPGLAGGRSETQYF